The rows below give T cell receptor beta chains drawn from one sample of a study of T cells in localized non-small cell lung cancer. Sequencing was performed with immunoSEQ multiplex PCR; in TCRdb, only in-frame clones are kept and a portion is missing. Of approximately 100,000 clones in the sample, approximately 91% were seen once. The specimen comprised PBMCs, sampled before any cancer treatment. The receptor source for this set is a woman aged 35 to 70 with stage II squamous cell lung carcinoma. Each CDR3 is given with its conserved first and last residue. A D gene is named only where the DNA matches it firmly. Clone size appears in some rows only: once, few, many, or a class for an expanded clone.

d_gene: TRBD2; abundance: -; j_gene: TRBJ2-1; v_gene: TRBV5-4; CDR3aa: CASSLGGGSYNEQFF; CDR3nt: TGTGCCAGCAGCTTAGGCGGGGGCTCCTACAATGAGCAGTTCTTC
d_gene: TRBD1; abundance: -; j_gene: TRBJ2-7; v_gene: TRBV6-6; CDR3aa: CASSRGQGGSYEQYF; CDR3nt: TGTGCCAGCAGTCGCGGACAGGGGGGATCCTACGAGCAGTACTTC
d_gene: TRBD1; abundance: -; j_gene: TRBJ1-5; v_gene: TRBV6-5; CDR3aa: CASSRTGGGNQPQHF; CDR3nt: TGTGCCAGCAGTCGGACAGGCGGGGGCAATCAGCCCCAGCATTTT
d_gene: TRBD2; abundance: -; j_gene: TRBJ2-1; v_gene: TRBV6-1; CDR3aa: CASTLSGRLNNEQFF; CDR3nt: TGTGCCAGCACCCTTAGCGGGAGGTTGAACAATGAGCAGTTCTTC
d_gene: -; abundance: -; j_gene: TRBJ2-1; v_gene: TRBV5-6; CDR3aa: CASTRGALTNEQFF; CDR3nt: TGTGCCAGCACCCGGGGGGCGTTGACAAATGAGCAGTTCTTC
d_gene: -; abundance: once; j_gene: TRBJ1-3; v_gene: TRBV7-6; CDR3aa: CASSQDIGNTIYF; CDR3nt: TGTGCCAGCAGCCAGGACATTGGAAACACCATATATTTT
d_gene: -; abundance: -; j_gene: TRBJ2-6; v_gene: TRBV5-1; CDR3aa: CASSLGAPGANVLTF; CDR3nt: TGCGCCAGCAGCTTGGGAGCGCCTGGGGCCAACGTCCTGACTTTC
d_gene: TRBD1; abundance: -; j_gene: TRBJ2-5; v_gene: TRBV19; CDR3aa: CASSDGATGVETQYF; CDR3nt: TGTGCCAGTAGTGATGGGGCCACAGGGGTAGAGACCCAGTACTTC
d_gene: -; abundance: -; j_gene: TRBJ1-1; v_gene: TRBV29-1; CDR3aa: CSVGWKKLTEAFF; CDR3nt: TGCAGCGTTGGGTGGAAGAAGCTAACTGAAGCTTTCTTT
d_gene: -; abundance: -; j_gene: TRBJ1-2; v_gene: TRBV6-5; CDR3aa: CASRLSTMPFGYTF; CDR3nt: TGTGCCAGCAGGCTATCGACAATGCCCTTCGGCTACACCTTC
d_gene: -; abundance: -; j_gene: TRBJ2-3; v_gene: TRBV10-2; CDR3aa: CASSRDFPSTDTQYF; CDR3nt: TGCGCCAGCAGTCGAGACTTCCCTAGCACAGATACGCAGTATTTT
d_gene: TRBD1; abundance: -; j_gene: TRBJ2-7; v_gene: TRBV29-1; CDR3aa: CSAGDSEQYF; CDR3nt: TGCAGCGCTGGGGACAGCGAGCAGTACTTC
d_gene: -; abundance: -; j_gene: TRBJ2-3; v_gene: TRBV19; CDR3aa: CASSIGDTQYF; CDR3nt: TGTGCCAGTAGTATAGGAGATACGCAGTATTTT
d_gene: -; abundance: -; j_gene: TRBJ2-1; v_gene: TRBV6-5; CDR3aa: CASSYSIVASEQFF; CDR3nt: TGTGCCAGCAGTTACTCGATTGTCGCAAGCGAGCAGTTCTTC
d_gene: -; abundance: -; j_gene: TRBJ2-7; v_gene: TRBV14; CDR3aa: CASSQVLTYGYEQYF; CDR3nt: TGTGCCAGCAGCCAAGTCCTGACGTATGGCTACGAGCAGTACTTC
d_gene: TRBD2; abundance: -; j_gene: TRBJ2-7; v_gene: TRBV19; CDR3aa: CASSIGPGVAGFRSYEQYF; CDR3nt: TGTGCCAGTAGTATAGGGCCCGGGGTAGCGGGATTCCGATCCTACGAGCAGTACTTC
d_gene: TRBD1; abundance: -; j_gene: TRBJ1-1; v_gene: TRBV5-4; CDR3aa: CASSLSGGQAFF; CDR3nt: TGTGCCAGCAGTTTATCAGGGGGCCAAGCTTTCTTT
d_gene: -; abundance: -; j_gene: TRBJ2-6; v_gene: TRBV5-1; CDR3aa: CASSGGLRPGANVLTF; CDR3nt: TGCGCCAGCAGCGGAGGGCTGCGGCCTGGGGCCAACGTCCTGACTTTC
d_gene: -; abundance: -; j_gene: TRBJ1-5; v_gene: TRBV28; CDR3aa: CASRSSGAQPQHF; CDR3nt: TGTGCCAGCAGGTCATCAGGGGCCCAGCCCCAGCATTTT
d_gene: TRBD1; abundance: -; j_gene: TRBJ1-1; v_gene: TRBV6-1; CDR3aa: CASSQGGAEAFF; CDR3nt: TGTGCCAGCAGCCAGGGGGGTGCTGAAGCTTTCTTT
d_gene: TRBD2; abundance: -; j_gene: TRBJ2-1; v_gene: TRBV6-1; CDR3aa: CASSEREGVEQFF; CDR3nt: TGTGCCAGCAGTGAGCGGGAGGGGGTTGAGCAGTTCTTC